This entry is about one T cell receptor beta chain. The entry originates in a study of blood T cell repertoires in COVID-19. Study information: Some COVID-19 samples were acute and others convalescent; all came from the United States, Italy and Spain.

This CDR3 has 15 amino acids. In germline, CDR1 is MDHEN, CDR2 SYDVKM. Trimming removed 7 bases from V and 5 bases from J, with 21 bases in between. The data were produced by immunoSEQ multiplex PCR, yet TCRdb's version contains in-frame clones alone and is incomplete. The sample lists tens of thousands of clones, more than 85% seen once, with around 35% in the top ten. This TCR was recovered from a man between 60 and 70 years old with active or convalescent COVID-19. The rearrangement uses TRBV28 and TRBJ2-7; no clear D gene. The sequenced material came from peripheral blood. CDR3: CASTLASSRVNEQYF. CDR3 bases: TGTGCCAGCACCCTTGCGTCCAGCCGGGTAAACGAGCAGTACTTC. Looking up the rest from reference TRBV28 and TRBJ2-7 gives the full variable domain: DVKVTQSSRYLVKRTGEKVFLECVQDMDHENMFWYRQDPGLGLRLIYFSYDVKMKEKGDIPEGYSVSREKKERFSLILESASTNQTSMYLCASTLASSRVNEQYFGPGTRLTVT.